Listed below are T cell receptor beta chains from one sample, sequenced in a study of T-cell reconstitution after alpha-beta-depleted transplantation in children. TCRdb independently ran MiXCR on the PCR reads; one entry per CDR3 protein. The sample has about 580,000 distinct CDR3 sequences; 23% are singletons. The specimen was PBMCs, mostly from graft donor cells, collected 360 days after TCRalphabeta/CD19-depleted stem cell transplant. The source of these receptors is a boy under three years old who had a stem cell transplant for acute myeloid leukemia, so the T cells may come from the graft donor. Both conserved end residues are part of each CDR3.

CASSWATLNKNTEAFF	16	TRBV27	TRBJ1-1
CASSYLRGPGGAYEQYF	17	TRBV6-5	TRBJ2-7
CASSPLDGMNTEAFF	15	TRBV7-9	TRBJ1-1
CSVENYGYTF	10	TRBV29-1	TRBJ1-2
CASSPFGSTKETQYF	15	TRBV18	TRBJ2-5
CASRPTSASETQYF	14	TRBV6-2/TRBV6-3	TRBJ2-5
CAGSQGLAERETQYF	15	TRBV11-3	TRBJ2-5
CASSHGGEQFF	11	TRBV12-3/TRBV12-4	TRBJ2-1
CASSRRATLEAFF	13	TRBV7-9	TRBJ1-1
CASSLAPLVSYNEQFF	16	TRBV18	TRBJ2-1
CSVEMGEQFF	10	TRBV29-1	TRBJ2-1
CASSLRGLAGAISNEQFF	18	TRBV27	TRBJ2-1
CASSWGSSGGAGNEQFF	17	TRBV7-2	TRBJ2-1
CASSYGRARNEQFF	14	TRBV6-5	TRBJ2-1
CASSQGTISGGAYNEQFF	18	TRBV4-1	TRBJ2-1
CASSPGPHTGELFF	14	TRBV12-3/TRBV12-4	TRBJ2-2
CASSQEFWKDGTQYF	15	TRBV6-1	TRBJ2-5
CASSHNILGDSSYNEQFF	18	TRBV7-6	TRBJ2-1
CSVGSTLGRHYTF	13	TRBV29-1	TRBJ1-2
CASSSVVGEETQYF	14	TRBV2	TRBJ2-5
CASSAGTLTYEQYF	14	TRBV7-9	TRBJ2-7
CASSKGLLSSYNEQFF	16	TRBV6-1	TRBJ2-1
CASSPSLLGLASTDTQYF	18	TRBV21-1	TRBJ2-3
CSAEAPGLYNEQFF	14	TRBV20-1	TRBJ2-1
CASTLPYRNNEQFF	14	TRBV28	TRBJ2-1
CASRRALGRPNEKLFF	16	TRBV12-3/TRBV12-4	TRBJ1-4
CASSTTPDTNSPLHF	15	TRBV11-2	TRBJ1-6
CASSLGTARWELFF	14	TRBV7-2	TRBJ2-2
CASSPGVGLGESEAFF	16	TRBV4-3	TRBJ1-1
CASSPDRRNQPQHF	14	TRBV12-3/TRBV12-4	TRBJ1-5
CAISGGDGNEQFF	13	TRBV10-3	TRBJ2-1
CSVATGVRNQPQHF	14	TRBV29-1	TRBJ1-5
CASSLGDVTDTQYF	14	TRBV5-1	TRBJ2-3
CASTHGSRTEAFF	13	TRBV12-3/TRBV12-4	TRBJ1-1
CASSDRGWTGGGQPQHF	17	TRBV7-2	TRBJ1-5
CASSLDGLSTDTQYF	15	TRBV5-5	TRBJ2-3
CATSREDLGGGRYNEQFF	18	TRBV15	TRBJ2-1
CATSDLGGYKSTDTQYF	17	TRBV24-1	TRBJ2-3
CASSSGTGGPETQYF	15	TRBV5-8	TRBJ2-5
CASSPRQGQSGDTEAFF	17	TRBV18	TRBJ1-1
CNRADTQYF	9	TRBV29-1	TRBJ2-3
CASRIPGLGNEQFF	14	TRBV12-3/TRBV12-4	TRBJ2-1
CASSPTGTPRTQYF	14	TRBV5-4	TRBJ2-3
CASSPIRVMNTEAFF	15	TRBV5-5	TRBJ1-1
CASSPTGVRGEQFF	14	TRBV4-3	TRBJ2-1
CASSQEPASTNEKLFF	16	TRBV4-2	TRBJ1-4
CASSRGGADYNEQFF	15	TRBV6-1	TRBJ2-1
CASSPWTSDTDTQYF	15	TRBV7-2	TRBJ2-3
CSASAGGMNTEAFF	14	TRBV20-1	TRBJ1-1
CSARSREKLFF	11	TRBV20-1	TRBJ1-4
CASSLHPGGGNEQFF	15	TRBV11-3	TRBJ2-1
CASSREGGNTEAFF	14	TRBV7-9	TRBJ1-1
CASSSLERESLAYNEQFF	18	TRBV11-2	TRBJ2-1
CSARELAGGTGELFF	15	TRBV20-1	TRBJ2-2
CASGRLRGSYNEQFF	15	TRBV3-1	TRBJ2-1
CASSLDSLGVEQYF	14	TRBV27	TRBJ2-7
CSARDHDRDSYNEQFF	16	TRBV20-1	TRBJ2-1